This passage covers 20 T cell receptor beta chains from one sample sequenced in a study of identical twins (dated by TCRdb to about 2016). The library relied on 5' RACE. Instrument used: Illumina HiSeq 2000. The public reads were quality trimmed at Q25 with fastp and then assembled into clones with MiXCR by TCRdb, keeping productive beta chains. A single entry per CDR3 protein holds the most common genes and DNA from its merged rows. Within this sample are hundreds of thousands of distinct CDR3 sequences, with about 8.9% of them counted one time only. Less than 2.5% of the sample is taken by the ten largest. The same sample was also used in a study of yellow fever vaccine responses in identical twins.

Material for sequencing was memory (CD45RO+) T cells sorted from blood. The sample's cell subset or site label, decoded: CD45RO+ enriched T cells. These receptors came from a woman aged 18 to 35 in good health.

The sample holds a few counts of this clonotype. The chain carries TRBV19 and TRBJ1-1, with 7 positions matching TRBD1. The CDR3 has 17 amino acids. Germline values: CDR1 LNHDA, CDR2 SQIVND (reference sequence). The trim removed 0 bases at V and 4 bases at J, leaving 11 bases unmatched. The CDR3 DNA sequence: TGTGCCAGTAGTATAGATCATAGGGGGCGGGCTACCACTGAAGCTTTCTTT. It specifies CASSIDHRGRATTEAFF.

This clonotype was picked up many times. The chain links TRBV5-1 to TRBJ2-3; D tentatively fits TRBD1 or TRBD2 (5 bases each). V was cut by 6 bases and J by 0 bases, with 14 bases left in between. The CDR3 is made up of 15 amino acids. CDR1 and CDR2 (germline): SGHRS, YFSETQ. The CDR3 loop reads CASTRLGASTDTQYF. In nucleotides, the CDR3 is TGCGCCAGCACCAGACTCGGGGCTAGCACAGATACGCAGTATTTT.

Only a few counts were recorded for this clonotype. The V call is TRBV10-2, the J call TRBJ2-7; 16 nucleotides agree with TRBD2. The CDR3 sequence is 18 residues long. V lost 6 bases to trimming and J lost 3 bases; unmatched junction nucleotides: 11. Germline lookup yields CDR1 WSHSY and CDR2 SAAADI. DNA for the CDR3: TGCGCCAGCAGAGTAACCGGGACTAGCGGGAGGGGCCACTACGAGCAGTACTTC. Its translation is CASRVTGTSGRGHYEQYF.

This clonotype has more than one count but fewer than ten. The chain combines TRBV20-1 with TRBJ2-1; 7 bases fit TRBD2. CDR1 is DFQATT, CDR2 SNEGSKA, per germline (reference sequence). The CDR3 totals 13 residues. After removal of 6 bases from V and 8 bases from J, the junction contained 10 bases not matched to a gene. CDR3 loop: CSAGGAGVYEQFF. The CDR3 DNA reads as TGCAGTGCCGGCGGGGCGGGAGTCTATGAGCAGTTCTTC.

There are a few counts of this clonotype. The DNA of the CDR3 is TGTGCCAGCAGTCGCGGGGCCGGGGGCACTGAAGCTTTCTTT. Its protein product is CASSRGAGGTEAFF. This chain connects TRBV12-3 or TRBV12-4 to TRBJ1-1, with a weak D call TRBD1 (5 bases). The CDR3 runs 14 residues. Trimming removed 5 bases at V and 4 bases at J, with 14 bases between.

Many counts were recorded for this clonotype. This CDR3 reads CASSQGRRANEKLFF. CDR3 in DNA: TGCGCCAGCAGCCAAGGGCGGCGGGCAAATGAAAAACTGTTTTTT. The V call is TRBV4-1, the J call TRBJ1-4; D ambiguous. With 1 base removed from V and 5 bases from J, the gap between germline ends came to 11 bases. CDR1 and CDR2 from the germline V gene are MGHRA and YSYEKL. CDR3 length: 15 amino acids.

This clonotype was detected a few times. The V and J genes are TRBV6-1 and TRBJ2-3, with TRBD2 matching 9 bases. This CDR3 is built from 18 residues. Germline V lookup: CDR1 MNHNS, CDR2 SASEGT. The ends lost 6 bases at V and 3 bases at J; junction bases unmatched: 16. The CDR3 DNA is TGTGCCAGCAGCAGACTGAGGGGACTAGCCTCCCAAACAGATACGCAGTATTTT. This codes for CASSRLRGLASQTDTQYF.

The chain recombines TRBV15 with TRBJ2-1, with 8 bases matching TRBD2. With V trimmed by 0 bases and J by 7 bases, 14 bases remained unmatched. Germline V gene lookup returns CDR1 LNHNV and CDR2 YYDKDF (reference sequence). The CDR3 extends over 18 amino acids. CDR3 nucleotide sequence: TGTGCCACCAGCAGAGATAGGGGACTAGTGGCCTTCTTGAATGAGCAGTTCTTC. Its protein is CATSRDRGLVAFLNEQFF.

This clonotype came up many times. V and J are TRBV7-9 and TRBJ2-1; 9 positions match TRBD1. This CDR3 spans 15 amino acids. Germline-derived CDR1 and CDR2 are SEHNR and FQNEAQ (reference sequence). V dropped 3 bases and J dropped 4; count of bases not matched to a gene: 4. The CDR3, as DNA: TGTGCCAGCAGCTTGGACAGGGGACCTTACAATGAGCAGTTCTTC. This translates into CASSLDRGPYNEQFF.

This clonotype has more than one count but fewer than ten. V and J are TRBV6-4 and TRBJ1-1; D is ambiguous. The V gene lost 0 bases and the J gene lost 2 bases, with 7 bases spanning the gap. This CDR3 has 14 amino acids. Germline V CDR1 and CDR2: MRHNA, SNTAGT. The CDR3 protein is CASSDSSSNTEAFF. The CDR3 DNA sequence: TGTGCCAGCAGTGACTCCAGCTCCAACACTGAAGCTTTCTTT.

The J gene is TRBJ2-2, the V gene TRBV12-3 or TRBV12-4; tentatively, D is TRBD2 (7 bases). The CDR3 is made up of 15 amino acids. V lost 5 bases and J lost 4, with 14 bases in between. Here the CDR3 DNA reads TGTGCCAGCAGTCAGGGGCTAGCGGCCACCGGGGAGCTGTTTTTT. Residues: CASSQGLAATGELFF.

This clonotype was seen ten or more times. The V gene is TRBV5-1, the J gene TRBJ2-3; D is undetermined. Germline V lookup: CDR1 SGHRS, CDR2 YFSETQ. V lost 0 bases, J lost 6 bases, and 11 bases lay in between. The CDR3 is made up of 14 amino acids. CDR3 protein: CASSLGASYDTQYF. DNA for the CDR3: TGCGCCAGCAGCTTGGGGGCTAGTTACGATACGCAGTATTTT.

There are many counts of this clonotype. This chain uses TRBV12-3 or TRBV12-4 with TRBJ2-5; D gene unclear. Trimming took 6 bases from V and 7 from J, leaving 12 bases between them. This CDR3 has 12 amino acids. The CDR3: CASREGPRTQYF. Written as DNA, the CDR3 is TGTGCCAGCAGAGAAGGGCCGCGGACCCAGTACTTC.

The chain is built from TRBV28 and TRBJ2-7, with TRBD1 matching 7 bases. After removal of 10 bases from V and 1 base from J, the junction contained 10 bases not matched to a gene. Germline V CDR1 and CDR2: MDHEN, SYDVKM. This CDR3 contains 14 residues. The CDR3 reads CATTIRQGSYEQYF. DNA for the CDR3: TGTGCCACTACGATCAGACAGGGATCCTACGAGCAGTACTTC.

This clonotype was seen repeatedly, ten times or more. This chain joins TRBV7-9 and TRBJ2-7; 11 nucleotides align to TRBD2. Germline assignment: CDR1 SEHNR and CDR2 FQNEAQ (reference sequence). CDR3 size: 15 residues. With 5 bases clipped from V and 4 bases from J, the junction kept 7 bases outside the gene matches. CDR3 sequence (DNA): TGTGCCAGCAGCCAGGTCCCTAGCGGGAGGTACGAGCAGTACTTC. Its translation: CASSQVPSGRYEQYF.

The chain recombines TRBV3-1 with TRBJ2-4, with TRBD1 as a possible D gene (6 bases). This CDR3 is 17 amino acids long. V gave up 5 bases and J gave up 2 bases, with 19 bases separating them. Germline assignment: CDR1 LGHDT and CDR2 YNNKEL (reference sequence). Here the CDR3 DNA reads TGTGCCAGCAGCAGAACTGCAGGGGTTCGTACCAAAAACATTCAGTACTTC. Amino acids: CASSRTAGVRTKNIQYF.

The sample holds many counts of this clonotype. The chain uses TRBV10-3 and TRBJ2-7; a weak D match, TRBD2 (5 bases). The CDR3 spans 13 residues. Germline V lookup: CDR1 ENHRY, CDR2 SYGVKD. V shed 0 bases and J shed 3 bases, with 6 bases lying between them. The CDR3 loop is CAISESTSYEQYV. The CDR3 DNA follows: TGTGCCATCAGTGAGTCTACTAGCTACGAGCAGTACGTC.

This clonotype was observed a handful of times. This chain uses TRBV6-1 with TRBJ2-1, with 8 bases identical to TRBD2. CDR1 and CDR2 (germline): MNHNS, SASEGT. The CDR3 has 16 amino acids. The J segment lost 2 bases and the V segment lost 5 bases, leaving 8 bases of the junction unmatched. The CDR3: CASSRGGGSTYNEQFF. CDR3 in DNA: TGTGCCAGCAGTCGGGGGGGCGGGAGTACCTACAATGAGCAGTTCTTC.

A few counts support this clonotype. The rearrangement uses TRBV14 and TRBJ2-1, with 12 bases aligning to TRBD2. Germline values: CDR1 SGHDN, CDR2 FVKESK. The CDR3 is 19 residues long. V gave up 1 base and J gave up 0 bases; unmatched junction bases: 7. CDR3 sequence reads: CASSQGLAGGMSSYNEQFF. For the CDR3, the DNA is TGTGCCAGCAGCCAAGGGCTAGCGGGGGGGATGAGCTCCTACAATGAGCAGTTCTTC.

The chain employs TRBV2 and TRBJ1-2, with D perhaps TRBD1 (5 bases). Trimming cost V 6 bases and J 4 bases, with 9 bases left between them. CDR1 is SNHLY, CDR2 FYNNEI, per germline. This CDR3 has 12 amino acids. The CDR3 DNA sequence: TGTGCCAGCAGCCGGGACGGCTATGGCTACACCTTC. Translated, it gives CASSRDGYGYTF.